These 8 T cell receptor beta chains were all obtained from the same sample, sequenced in a study of blood T cells in healthy people across ages. Then a second PCR, running about 6 to 12 cycles, was carried out with a sample-barcoded 5' primer and a J-beta primer mix. MiXCR was run by TCRdb on the 5' RACE reads, yielding one entry per CDR3 protein. The sample has about 2 million distinct CDR3 sequences, 40% to 55% seen once. The sample was blood. These receptor sequences come from a woman aged 40 to 50 in good health.

With regard to this clonotype: Mismatch with germline at one junction end may stem from a read error. The chain carries TRBV12-3 or TRBV12-4 and TRBJ1-2; tentative D call: TRBD1 (6 bases). The CDR3 is made up of 14 amino acids. The CDR3 region is CASSLKPGASGYTF. CDR3 sequence (DNA): TGTGCCAGTAGTTTAAAGCCGGGGGCCTCTGGCTACACCTTC.

The sample holds a few counts of this clonotype. The chain uses TRBV18 and TRBJ1-1, with D unresolved. This CDR3 region has 14 residues. The V end was cut by 3 bases, the J end by 3 bases, with 11 bases between. CDR1 is KGHSH and CDR2 is LQKENI in the germline V gene. CDR3: CASSPSRGDTEAFF. The CDR3 bases are TGTGCCAGCTCACCGTCCCGGGGAGACACTGAAGCTTTCTTT. The full variable domain, with the rest looked up from reference TRBV18 and TRBJ1-1, is NAGVMQNPRHLVRRRGQEARLRCSPMKGHSHVYWYRQLPEEGLKFMVYLQKENIIDESGMPKERFSAEFPKEGPSILRIQQVVRGDSAAYFCASSPSRGDTEAFFGQGTRLTVV.

This sequence joins TRBV5-1 and TRBJ1-2; perhaps TRBD1 as D (6 bases). Germline V gene data show CDR1 as SGHRS and CDR2 as YFSETQ. The CDR3 is made up of 14 amino acids. V was pared by 4 bases and J by 4 bases, with 14 bases between. The CDR3 reads CASSSSGDGYGYTF. CDR3 sequence (DNA): TGCGCCAGCAGCAGCTCAGGGGATGGCTATGGCTACACCTTC.

This clonotype has just a few counts. The chain is built from TRBV20-1 and TRBJ1-2, with 9 nucleotides matching TRBD1. The germline V gene has CDR1 DFQATT and CDR2 SNEGSKA (reference sequence). The V segment lost 7 bases and the J segment 0 bases; nucleotides outside the gene matches: 12. The CDR3 length is 16 residues. The CDR3 DNA is TGCAGTGTTGGGGGACAGGGTCATAAAGCTAACTATGGCTACACCTTC. The encoded protein is CSVGGQGHKANYGYTF.

The J gene is TRBJ2-4, the V gene TRBV4-1, with D unresolved. The germline V and J ends were trimmed by 0 bases and 0 bases, with 9 bases remaining between them. CDR1 is MGHRA and CDR2 is YSYEKL in the germline V gene. The CDR3 runs 16 residues. CDR3 region: CASSQDDRLAKNIQYF. CDR3 bases: TGCGCCAGCAGCCAAGATGACCGACTAGCCAAAAACATTCAGTACTTC.

This clonotype was seen a handful of times. The V call is TRBV29-1, the J call TRBJ2-4; the match to TRBD1 covers 7 bases. The DNA matches TRBJ2-7 better at its end, which makes the J call doubtful. The CDR3 covers 12 residues. CDR1 and CDR2 (germline): SQVTM, ANQGSEA. The CDR3: CSVEGQPYEQYF. In DNA, the CDR3 is TGCAGCGTTGAGGGACAGCCCTACGAGCAGTACTTC.

This clonotype was recorded once. This chain joins TRBV20-1 and TRBJ1-6; a weak D match, TRBD1 (6 bases). The germline V gene encodes CDR1 DFQATT and CDR2 SNEGSKA (reference sequence). Trimming shortened V by 6 bases and J by 7 bases, and 19 bases separated the two germline ends. CDR3 size: 15 residues. The CDR3 nucleotides are TGCAGTGCCCAGGGGACTCCCTATCGCAATTCACCCCTCCACTTT. Protein product: CSAQGTPYRNSPLHF.

The J gene is TRBJ2-3, the V gene TRBV12-3 or TRBV12-4; no clear D. Trimming cost V 6 bases and J 4 bases, with 17 bases left between them. The CDR3 covers 15 residues. CDR3 coding DNA: TGTGCCAGCAGAGTACACATTGGTGCGTCAGATACGCAGTATTTT. Its translation: CASRVHIGASDTQYF.